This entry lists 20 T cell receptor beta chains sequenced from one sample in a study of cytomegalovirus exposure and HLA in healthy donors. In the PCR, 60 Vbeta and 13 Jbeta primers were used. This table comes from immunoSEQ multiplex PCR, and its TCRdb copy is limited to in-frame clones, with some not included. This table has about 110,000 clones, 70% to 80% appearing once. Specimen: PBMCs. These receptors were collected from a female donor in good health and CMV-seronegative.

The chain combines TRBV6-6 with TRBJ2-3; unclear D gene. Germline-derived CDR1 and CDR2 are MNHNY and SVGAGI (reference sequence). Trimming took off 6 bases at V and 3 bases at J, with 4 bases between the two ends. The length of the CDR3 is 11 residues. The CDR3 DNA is TGTGCCAGCAGGCAGACAGATACGCAGTATTTT. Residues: CASRQTDTQYF.

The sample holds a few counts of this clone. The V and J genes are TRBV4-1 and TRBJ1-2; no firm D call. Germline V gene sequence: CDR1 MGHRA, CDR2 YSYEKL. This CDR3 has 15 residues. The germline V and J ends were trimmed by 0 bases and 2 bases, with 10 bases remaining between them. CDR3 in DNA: TGCGCCAGCAGCCAAGAAAGAGGGTGGAACTATGGCTACACCTTC. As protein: CASSQERGWNYGYTF.

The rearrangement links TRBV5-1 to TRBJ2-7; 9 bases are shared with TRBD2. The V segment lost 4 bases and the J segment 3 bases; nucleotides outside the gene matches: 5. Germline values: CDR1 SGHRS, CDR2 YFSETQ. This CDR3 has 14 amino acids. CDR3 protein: CASSPGTSFYEQYF. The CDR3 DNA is TGCGCCAGCAGCCCCGGGACTAGCTTCTACGAGCAGTACTTC. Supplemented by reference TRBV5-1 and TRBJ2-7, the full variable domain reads KAGVTQTPRYLIKTRGQQVTLSCSPISGHRSVSWYQQTPGQGLQFLFEYFSETQRNKGNFPGRFSGRQFSNSRSEMNVSTLELGDSALYLCASSPGTSFYEQYFGPGTRLTVT.

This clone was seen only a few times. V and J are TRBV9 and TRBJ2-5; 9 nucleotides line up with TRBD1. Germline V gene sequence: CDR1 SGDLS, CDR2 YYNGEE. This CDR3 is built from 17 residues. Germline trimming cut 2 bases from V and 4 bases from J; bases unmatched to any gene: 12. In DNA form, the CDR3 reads TGTGCCAGCAGCGTCTCGCCCGGGACAGGGACTGTAGAGACCCAGTACTTC. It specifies CASSVSPGTGTVETQYF.

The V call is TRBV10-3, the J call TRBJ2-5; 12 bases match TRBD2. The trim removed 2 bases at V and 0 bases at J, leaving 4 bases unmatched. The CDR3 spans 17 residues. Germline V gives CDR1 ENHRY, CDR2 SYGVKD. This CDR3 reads CAISEQLAGGHQETQYF. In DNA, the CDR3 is TGTGCCATCAGTGAGCAACTAGCGGGAGGACACCAAGAGACCCAGTACTTC.

The CDR3 DNA sequence: TGTGCCAGCAGTCTCCGACCCGCGGACGAGCAGTACTTC. This sequence encodes CASSLRPADEQYF. This chain joins TRBV27 and TRBJ2-7; D not resolved. V shed 5 bases and J shed 5 bases, with 13 bases lying between them. CDR1 is MNHEY and CDR2 is SMNVEV in the germline V gene (reference sequence). The CDR3 contains 13 residues.

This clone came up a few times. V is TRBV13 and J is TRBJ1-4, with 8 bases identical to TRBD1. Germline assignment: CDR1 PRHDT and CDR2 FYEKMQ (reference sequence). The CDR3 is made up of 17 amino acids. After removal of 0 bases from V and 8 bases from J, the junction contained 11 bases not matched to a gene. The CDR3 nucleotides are TGTGCCAGCAGCTTAGGTCGCCGGGGACAGGTTAACGAAAAACTGTTTTTT. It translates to CASSLGRRGQVNEKLFF.

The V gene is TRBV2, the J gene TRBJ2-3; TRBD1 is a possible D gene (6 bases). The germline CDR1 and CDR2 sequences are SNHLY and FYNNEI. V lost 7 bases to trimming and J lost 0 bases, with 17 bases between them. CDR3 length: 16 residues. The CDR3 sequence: CASMRSTGWSTDTQYF. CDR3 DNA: TGTGCCAGCATGAGAAGTACAGGGTGGAGCACAGATACGCAGTATTTT.

In DNA, the CDR3 is TGTGCCAGCAGCTTATTAGCGGGAAGGAGCACAGATACGCAGTATTTT. Encoded protein: CASSLLAGRSTDTQYF. The chain carries TRBV11-3 and TRBJ2-3; the match to TRBD2 covers 8 bases. J lost 0 bases, V lost 2 bases, and 4 bases had no gene match. The length of the CDR3 is 16 residues. In germline, CDR1 is SGHNT, CDR2 YENEEA.

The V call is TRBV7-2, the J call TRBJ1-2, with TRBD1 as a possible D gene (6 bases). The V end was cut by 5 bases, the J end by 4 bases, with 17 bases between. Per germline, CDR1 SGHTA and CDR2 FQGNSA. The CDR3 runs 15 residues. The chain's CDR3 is CASSRISQGTYGYTF. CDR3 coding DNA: TGTGCCAGCAGCCGCATATCACAGGGAACCTATGGCTACACCTTC.

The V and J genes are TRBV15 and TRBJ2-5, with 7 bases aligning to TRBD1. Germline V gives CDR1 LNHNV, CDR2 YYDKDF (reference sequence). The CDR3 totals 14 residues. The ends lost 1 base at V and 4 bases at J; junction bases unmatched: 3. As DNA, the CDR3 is TGTGCCACCAGCAGAGGCCGACAGGGAGAGACCCAGTACTTC. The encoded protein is CATSRGRQGETQYF.

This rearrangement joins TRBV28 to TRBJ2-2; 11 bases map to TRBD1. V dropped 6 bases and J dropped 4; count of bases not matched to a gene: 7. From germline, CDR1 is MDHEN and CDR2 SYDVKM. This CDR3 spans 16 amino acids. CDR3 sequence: CASSSPGQGATGELFF. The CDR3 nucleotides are TGTGCCAGCAGCTCCCCCGGACAGGGGGCCACCGGGGAGCTGTTTTTT.

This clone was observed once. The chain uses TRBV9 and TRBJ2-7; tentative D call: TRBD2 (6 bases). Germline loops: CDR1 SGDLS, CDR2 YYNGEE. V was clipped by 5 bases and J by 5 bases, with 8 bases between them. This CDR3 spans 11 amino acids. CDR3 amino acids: CASSGGNEQYF. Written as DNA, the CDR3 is TGTGCCAGCAGTGGAGGGAACGAGCAGTACTTC.

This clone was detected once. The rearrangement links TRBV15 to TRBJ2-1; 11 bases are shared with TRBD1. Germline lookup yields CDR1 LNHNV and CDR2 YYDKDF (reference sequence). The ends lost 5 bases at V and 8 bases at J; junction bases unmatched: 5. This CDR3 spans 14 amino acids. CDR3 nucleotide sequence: TGTGCCACCAGCCGGGACAGGGGGATCGATGAGCAGTTCTTC. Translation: CATSRDRGIDEQFF.

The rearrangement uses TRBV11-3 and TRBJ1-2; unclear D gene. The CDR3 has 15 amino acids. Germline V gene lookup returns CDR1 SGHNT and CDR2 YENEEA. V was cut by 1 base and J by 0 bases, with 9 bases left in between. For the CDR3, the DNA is TGTGCCAGCAGCTTAGGAGGGAACCCTAACTATGGCTACACCTTC. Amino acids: CASSLGGNPNYGYTF.

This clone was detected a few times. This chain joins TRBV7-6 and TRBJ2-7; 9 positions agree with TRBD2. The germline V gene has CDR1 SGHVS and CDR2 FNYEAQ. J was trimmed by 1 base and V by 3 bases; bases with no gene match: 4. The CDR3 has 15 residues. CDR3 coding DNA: TGTGCCAGCAGCTTTGGGACTAGCCTTTCCTACGAGCAGTACTTC. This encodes CASSFGTSLSYEQYF.

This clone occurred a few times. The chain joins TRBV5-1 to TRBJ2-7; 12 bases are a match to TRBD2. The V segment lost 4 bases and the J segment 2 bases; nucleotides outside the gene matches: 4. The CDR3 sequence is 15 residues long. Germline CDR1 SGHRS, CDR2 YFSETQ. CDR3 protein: CASSITSGGTYEQYF. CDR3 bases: TGCGCCAGCAGCATAACTAGCGGGGGGACCTACGAGCAGTACTTC.

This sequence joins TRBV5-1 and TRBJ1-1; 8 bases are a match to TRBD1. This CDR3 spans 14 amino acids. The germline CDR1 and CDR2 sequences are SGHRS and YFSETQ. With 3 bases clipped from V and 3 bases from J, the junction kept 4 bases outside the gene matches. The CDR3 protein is CASSWTGKDTEAFF. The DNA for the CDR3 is TGCGCCAGCAGCTGGACAGGGAAGGACACTGAAGCTTTCTTT.

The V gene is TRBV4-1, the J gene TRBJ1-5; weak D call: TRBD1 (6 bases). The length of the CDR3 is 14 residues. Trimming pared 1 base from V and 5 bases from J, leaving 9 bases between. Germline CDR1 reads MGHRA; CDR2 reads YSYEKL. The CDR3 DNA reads TGCGCCAGCAGCCAAGCCGAGGGGGATCAGCCCCAGCATTTT. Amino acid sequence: CASSQAEGDQPQHF.

For the CDR3, the DNA is TGTGCCAGTAGGCAAGAAGGGGCTTACAATGAGCAGTTCTTC. Amino acid sequence: CASRQEGAYNEQFF. The rearrangement joins TRBV19 to TRBJ2-1; tentatively, D is TRBD1 (5 bases). From germline, CDR1 is LNHDA and CDR2 SQIVND (reference sequence). V lost 6 bases, J lost 4 bases, and 13 bases lay in between. The CDR3 covers 14 residues.